This paragraph reports one T cell receptor beta chain. This clone's antigen is unknown. No per-base quality is available; no much larger clone lies one base away. The CDR3 regions of human TCRbeta chains were subjected to immunosequencing. The original pipeline was this. Repertoire TCRs were matched against a reference library of SARS-CoV-2-specific TCRs generated with the MIRA antigen-specificity platform. Breadth meant the fraction of unique TCRs that were SARS-CoV-2-associated, whereas depth meant the fraction of total T cells that were SARS-CoV-2-associated. Using the MIRA data, each spike-specific TCR was assigned both to the spike region to which the TCR was reactive and to a CD4 or CD8 class. Log10-transformed breadth and depth values were compared by one-way ANOVA with Sidak's multiple comparisons tests. The clones in this table, taken by TCRdb from immuneACCESS, are in-frame only. Not every clone is retained; where verified, under half of the shortfall comes from an unresolved V gene, and the cause of the rest is unknown. V and J calls and clone size are as listed in that table; D and trimming were resolved from the DNA. This sample is represented by tens of thousands of clones; roughly 90% of them were singletons. The top ten clones comprise approximately 5% of the sample.

The sample originates from a study of T cell responses to AZD1222 COVID-19 vaccine (dated by TCRdb to the early 2020s). Background on the whole study: TCR sequencing covered approximately 230 trial participants: 200 to 220 given two doses of AZD1222 and around 25 given two doses of MenACWY control vaccine. Trial participants were enrolled by age into subgroups of 18-55, 56-69 and 70-plus years, and roughly 150, 30 and 60 TCR-sequenced participants, respectively, were included in these subgroups.

Broad study findings and their caveats: Most participants were white British and females outnumbered males, and the authors suggested that clonal diversity may have been underestimated. The 56-69-year group was small, and its depth increase did not reach significance, likely because of low power. Spike-specific TCR breadth and depth rose significantly after two AZD1222 doses compared with day 0 and with MenACWY recipients. Nearly half of unique spike-specific TCRs reportedly recognized epitopes outside regions mutated in the B.1.351 and B.1.1.7 variants. Vaccine-associated CD4 TCRs spanned the whole spike protein, with dominant responses in regions 160-218 and 743-854. Conclusions about previously exposed vaccinees were limited because only six AZD1222 recipients were SARS-CoV-2 seropositive at baseline. Because no day 14 peak-response samples were available, the repertoires could be characterized only after the peak T cell response.

From cysteine to phenylalanine, the CDR3 is 15 amino acids long. Of the read, only the CDR3 DNA is kept; its 45 bases are in frame from base 1. As encoded in the germline V gene, CDR1 is SGDLS while CDR2 is YYNGEE. V lost 0 bases and J lost 1 base; the stretch between them is 7 bases long. This specimen's time point label, interpreted: about 28 days (+/-7) after the second vaccine dose. AZD1222 recipients with second doses at about 4 weeks or about 12 weeks were pooled, because spike-specific TCR depth and breadth did not differ between schedules. Samples from vaccinated people were obtained from the UK trials COV001 and COV002, which included a single-blind randomized controlled phase 2/3 trial of AZD1222 (ChAdOx1 nCoV-19) in healthy adults. Trial participant PBMC samples were collected at day 0 and day 28 after the second dose for TCRbeta chain sequencing.

The V gene is TRBV9 and the J gene is TRBJ1-4, with TRBD1 as a weak D call on 5 bases. The input for sequencing was peripheral blood, taken 28 days after the second AZD1222 dose. The TCR was taken from an adult who received the AZD1222 COVID-19 vaccine. The sequence in DNA is TGTGCCAGCAGCGTAGTAGGGGAAACTAATGAAAAACTGTTTTTT. It encodes CASSVVGETNEKLFF.